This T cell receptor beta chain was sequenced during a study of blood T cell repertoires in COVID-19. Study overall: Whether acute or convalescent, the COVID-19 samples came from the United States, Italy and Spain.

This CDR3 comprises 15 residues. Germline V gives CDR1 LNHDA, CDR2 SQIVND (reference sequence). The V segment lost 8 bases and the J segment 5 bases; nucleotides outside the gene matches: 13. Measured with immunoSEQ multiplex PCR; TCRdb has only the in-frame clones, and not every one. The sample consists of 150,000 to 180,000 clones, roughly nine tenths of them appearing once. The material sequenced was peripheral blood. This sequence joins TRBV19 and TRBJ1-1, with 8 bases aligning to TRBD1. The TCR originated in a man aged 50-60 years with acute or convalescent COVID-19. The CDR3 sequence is CASSRTGQGFTEAFF. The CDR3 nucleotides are TGTGCCAGTTCCAGGACCGGACAGGGCTTTACTGAAGCTTTCTTT.